What follows are 14 T cell receptor beta chains derived from one specimen sequenced in a study of blood T cell repertoires in COVID-19. Only in-frame clones appear in the TCRdb table, and some are missing; sequencing was by immunoSEQ multiplex PCR. The table includes some 370,000 clones, less than 90% detected once. The sample comprised PBMCs or T cells enriched from blood (not recorded which). Source of these receptors: a woman aged 50 to 60 who had recovered from COVID-19.

This chain joins TRBV29-1 and TRBJ2-7; 8 bases are a match to TRBD2. The CDR3 is made up of 13 amino acids. Trimming removed 4 bases from V and 7 bases from J; junction bases left unmatched: 9. Germline V gene sequence: CDR1 SQVTM, CDR2 ANQGSEA. CDR3: CSVGTSGLGEQYF. The DNA for the CDR3 is TGCAGCGTTGGAACTAGCGGCCTTGGGGAGCAGTACTTC.

The rearrangement links TRBV7-9 to TRBJ2-6; D gene ambiguous. The CDR3 spans 16 residues. Deletions cut 1 base from V and 1 base from J, with 8 bases between. CDR1 and CDR2 from the germline V gene are SEHNR and FQNEAQ (reference sequence). The DNA of the CDR3 is TGTGCCAGCAGCTTAGTCATGAGTTCTGGGGCCAACGTCCTGACTTTC. The encoded protein is CASSLVMSSGANVLTF.

The chain employs TRBV28 and TRBJ1-2; 8 bases are shared with TRBD1. There are 14 residues in the CDR3. The V gene's germline CDR1 is MDHEN and CDR2 SYDVKM. V lost 6 bases, J lost 1 base, and 4 bases stayed unmatched. CDR3 amino acids: CASRTGQGNYGYTF. The CDR3 nucleotides are TGTGCCAGCAGAACAGGACAGGGTAACTATGGCTACACCTTC.

The J gene is TRBJ1-2, the V gene TRBV5-5; possibly TRBD1 for D (6 bases). From germline, CDR1 is SGHKS and CDR2 YYEKEE (reference sequence). Trimming stripped 3 bases from V and 2 bases from J, with 11 bases between. The CDR3 extends over 14 amino acids. The CDR3 region has the DNA TGTGCCAGCAGCTCACAACAGGGAAACTATGGCTACACCTTC. Amino acids: CASSSQQGNYGYTF.

The chain has TRBV2 and TRBJ2-2; 8 nucleotides align to TRBD1. Germline values: CDR1 SNHLY, CDR2 FYNNEI. V was pared by 6 bases and J by 5 bases, with 5 bases of the junction left unmatched. The CDR3 has 14 residues. The DNA for the CDR3 is TGTGCCAGCAGCACAGGGGGAAATACCGGGGAGCTGTTTTTT. Its translation: CASSTGGNTGELFF.

The V gene is TRBV2, the J gene TRBJ1-2; D is perhaps TRBD1 (5 bases). Trimming pared 6 bases from V and 4 bases from J, leaving 21 bases between. There are 16 residues in the CDR3. Germline V gene data show CDR1 as SNHLY and CDR2 as FYNNEI. Written as DNA, the CDR3 is TGTGCCAGCAGCTACAGTCAGGGTAGGATCGTCTATGGCTACACCTTC. Its protein product is CASSYSQGRIVYGYTF.

In its sample, this clone was seen once. The chain recombines TRBV19 with TRBJ1-5; no definite D call. This CDR3 contains 14 residues. Germline CDR1 LNHDA, CDR2 SQIVND (reference sequence). Between the trimmed V and J ends, which lost 4 bases and 7 bases, there was a span of 14 bases. Written as DNA, the CDR3 is TGTGCCAGTAGTACCCGGACGGGCGGGCAGCCCCAGCATTTT. It encodes CASSTRTGGQPQHF.

V and J are TRBV27 and TRBJ1-1; no clear D gene. The CDR3 loop spans 17 amino acids. CDR1 and CDR2 from the germline V gene are MNHEY and SMNVEV (reference sequence). The V end lost 3 bases, the J end lost 0 bases, and 17 bases lay between the germline ends. DNA of the CDR3: TGTGCCAGCAGTTTGGACTTAAAATCGGCCGTGAACACTGAAGCTTTCTTT. It translates to CASSLDLKSAVNTEAFF.

V is TRBV30 and J is TRBJ2-1; TRBD2 is a possible D gene (6 bases). The CDR3 is made up of 15 amino acids. Trimming left V 3 bases short and J 5 bases short, with 17 bases between. The V gene's germline CDR1 is GTSNPN and CDR2 SVGIG (reference sequence). CDR3 sequence: CAWSRALALNNEQFF. CDR3 bases: TGTGCCTGGAGCAGAGCCCTAGCGCTGAACAATGAGCAGTTCTTC.

The V gene is TRBV6-5, the J gene TRBJ2-5; D gene unclear. V gave up 5 bases and J gave up 2 bases, with 15 bases separating them. This CDR3 contains 15 residues. CDR1 MNHEY and CDR2 SVGAGI come from the germline V gene. CDR3 nucleotide sequence: TGTGCCAGCAGTACTACGACGGGTCTACAAGAGACCCAGTACTTC. Encoded protein: CASSTTTGLQETQYF.

The V call is TRBV29-1, the J call TRBJ1-1; 7 bases line up with TRBD1. CDR3 length equals 13 residues. Unmatched junction bases numbered 9, after V lost 5 bases and J lost 6 bases. Germline values: CDR1 SQVTM, CDR2 ANQGSEA. The CDR3 region has the DNA TGCAGCGTTTTTCACCAACAGGGGCCTGAAGCTTTCTTT. This gives the protein CSVFHQQGPEAFF.

The V and J genes are TRBV2 and TRBJ1-3, with TRBD1 matching over 7 bases. V lost 5 bases to trimming and J lost 5 bases; unmatched junction nucleotides: 15. From germline, CDR1 is SNHLY and CDR2 FYNNEI. This CDR3 has 17 amino acids. The CDR3 region has the DNA TGTGCCAGCAGTACCACGCTAAAGGGGGCGGAGAGAAACACCATATATTTT. Amino acids: CASSTTLKGAERNTIYF. The whole variable domain, filled in from reference TRBV2 and TRBJ1-3, reads EPEVTQTPSHQVTQMGQEVILRCVPISNHLYFYWYRQILGQKVEFLVSFYNNEISEKSEIFDDQFSVERPDGSNFTLKIRSTKLEDSAMYFCASSTTLKGAERNTIYFGEGSWLTVV.

V usage is TRBV7-6 and J usage is TRBJ1-6; 9 bases agree with TRBD1. The CDR3 consists of 15 residues. Germline CDR1 is SGHVS and CDR2 is FNYEAQ. V shed 0 bases, J shed 9 bases, and the junction held 3 bases outside the gene matches. Here the CDR3 reads CASSLADRGSSPLHF. The CDR3 DNA follows: TGTGCCAGCAGCTTAGCAGACAGGGGGAGTTCACCCCTCCACTTT.

The rearrangement uses TRBV28 and TRBJ1-1; D may be TRBD1 (6 bases). There are 16 residues in the CDR3. Trimming left V 2 bases short and J 6 bases short, with 19 bases between. In germline, CDR1 is MDHEN, CDR2 SYDVKM. Here the CDR3 reads CASSLALQGLVAEAFF. In DNA form, the CDR3 reads TGTGCCAGCAGTTTAGCCCTCCAGGGGCTGGTTGCTGAAGCTTTCTTT. The full variable domain, rest sourced from reference TRBV28 and TRBJ1-1, is DVKVTQSSRYLVKRTGEKVFLECVQDMDHENMFWYRQDPGLGLRLIYFSYDVKMKEKGDIPEGYSVSREKKERFSLILESASTNQTSMYLCASSLALQGLVAEAFFGQGTRLTVV.